This TCR beta chain derives from a study of blood T cell repertoires in COVID-19. Study summary: Acute and convalescent COVID-19 specimens originated in the United States, Italy and Spain.

Original processing methods: Estimation of nucleated cell counts relied on the amplification of reference gene primers. Only in-frame clones appear in the TCRdb table, and some are missing; sequencing was by immunoSEQ multiplex PCR. V and J calls and clone size are those listed in that table; D and trimming were worked out from the DNA. The data hold 250,000 or so clones, with roughly 89% observed a single time. V was pared by 4 bases and J by 13 bases, with 15 bases between. From germline, CDR1 is SQVTM and CDR2 ANQGSEA. The CDR3 sequence is 11 residues long. The specimen was peripheral blood. The V call is TRBV29-1, the J call TRBJ2-3; D gene ambiguous. The clonotype was recovered from a woman between 40 and 55 years old who had recovered from COVID-19. The CDR3 reads CSVVVAAFKYF. CDR3 coding DNA: TGCAGCGTTGTTGTAGCCGCCTTTAAGTATTTT.